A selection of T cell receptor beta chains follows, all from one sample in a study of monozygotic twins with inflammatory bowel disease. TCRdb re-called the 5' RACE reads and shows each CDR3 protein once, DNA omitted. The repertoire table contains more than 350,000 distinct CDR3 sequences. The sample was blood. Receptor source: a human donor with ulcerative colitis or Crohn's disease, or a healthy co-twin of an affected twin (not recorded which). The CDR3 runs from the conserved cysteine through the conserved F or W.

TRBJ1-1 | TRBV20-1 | CSAPNAGTEAFF
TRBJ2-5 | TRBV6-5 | CVSKGGETQYF
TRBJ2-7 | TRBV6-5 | CASSYSTGVNEQYF
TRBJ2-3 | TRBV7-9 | CASSPRESTDTQYF
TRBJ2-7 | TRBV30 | CAWSAGVSGEQYF
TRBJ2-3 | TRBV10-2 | CASSVLAGINTQYF
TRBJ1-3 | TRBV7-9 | CASSPRGPGNTIYF
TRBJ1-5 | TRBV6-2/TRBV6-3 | CTSSYPRRAGNQPQHF
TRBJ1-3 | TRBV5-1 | CASSLEGTGNTIYF
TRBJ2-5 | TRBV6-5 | CASSYLGTDQETQYF
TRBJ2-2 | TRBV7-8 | CASSSLGQFNTGELFF
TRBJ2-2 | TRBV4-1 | CASSPRTETNTGELFF
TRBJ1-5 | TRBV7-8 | CASSLESQGPTIYQPQHF
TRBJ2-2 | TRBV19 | CARGGQGPAGELFF
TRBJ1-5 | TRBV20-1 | CSARMDRSNQPQHF
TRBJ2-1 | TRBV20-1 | CSARGRAGGWFEQFF
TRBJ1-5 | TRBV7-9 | CASSRTGAVGQPQHF
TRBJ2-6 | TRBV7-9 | CASSLATGPGANVLTF
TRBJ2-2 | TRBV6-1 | CASGENPGLELFF
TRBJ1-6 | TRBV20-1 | CSAREGMGSPLHF
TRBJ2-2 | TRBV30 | CAWSGVPANTGELFF
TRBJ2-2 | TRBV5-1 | CASSPSGSTGELFF
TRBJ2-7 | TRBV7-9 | CASRQGMYEQYF
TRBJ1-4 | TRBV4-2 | CASSQVGQFSTNEKLFF
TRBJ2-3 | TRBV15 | CATSRERIAEQYF
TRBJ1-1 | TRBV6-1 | CASSDPGTGGTEAFF
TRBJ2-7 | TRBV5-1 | CASSFTGTSLEQYF
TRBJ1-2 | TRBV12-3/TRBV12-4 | CASSSSGQAPHGYTF
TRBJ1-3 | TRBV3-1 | CASSQDGTKGPGNTIYF
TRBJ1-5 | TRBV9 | CAGTRQFNQPQHF
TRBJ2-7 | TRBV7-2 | CASSLMTADPYEQYF
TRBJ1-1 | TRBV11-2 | CASSHPGRTEAFF
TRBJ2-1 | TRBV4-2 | CASSQEDSGTYSPYNEQFF
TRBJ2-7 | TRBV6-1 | CASSLQHSYEQYF
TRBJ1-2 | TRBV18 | CASTLPFGTGLYGYTF
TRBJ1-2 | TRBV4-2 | CASSQGTQVSGGYTF
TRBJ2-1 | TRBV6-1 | CASSTTGHEQFF